This entry concerns a single T cell receptor beta chain. As yet, its antigen is unknown. The data belong to a study of identifying expanded T cells in peripheral blood. The repertoire was sequenced with immunoSEQ multiplex PCR; TCRdb's copy has only in-frame clones and lacks some. This table has around 50,000 clones, roughly 87% appearing once. Study-level points and caveats: Over around two and four weeks, about 15 and 19 clones changed, versus around 1.3 between replicates.

The germline V gene encodes CDR1 LNHNV and CDR2 YYDKDF (reference sequence). This CDR3 has 17 residues. V gave up 0 bases and J gave up 4 bases, with 16 bases separating them. The TCR sequence derives from a person aged 18 to 75 in good health. Sequencing was done on a sample of blood. V and J are TRBV15 and TRBJ2-1; tentatively, D is TRBD2 (6 bases). CDR3 region: CATSREMSGGPYNEQFF. The CDR3 DNA reads TGTGCCACCAGCAGAGAGATGAGCGGAGGGCCGTACAATGAGCAGTTCTTC.